These 6 T cell receptor beta chains were sequenced from one sample in a study of CD8+ T cells in alopecia areata. Sorting of CD4+ cells into CD25+CD127- cells was performed for roughly five patients. Investigators isolated RNA and reverse transcribed it into cDNA to act as the sequencing template. This table comes from immunoSEQ multiplex PCR, and its TCRdb copy is limited to in-frame clones, with some not included. The sample holds about 37,000 clones, under 65% seen once. The sequenced material came from CD4+ Tregs sorted from blood. These receptors were taken from a human donor with alopecia areata.

V usage is TRBV15 and J usage is TRBJ2-7; D is uncertain. With 5 bases removed from V and 2 bases from J, the gap between germline ends came to 10 bases. The CDR3 totals 13 residues. CDR1 and CDR2 (germline): LNHNV, YYDKDF (reference sequence). CDR3 loop: CATSPRVPYEQYF. The CDR3 region has the DNA TGTGCCACCAGCCCCCGGGTACCCTACGAGCAGTACTTC.

The chain carries TRBV7-2 and TRBJ1-1; D remains unclear. The V end was cut by 3 bases, the J end by 0 bases, with 5 bases between. Germline CDR1 SGHTA, CDR2 FQGNSA. The CDR3 totals 13 residues. CDR3: CASSFGMNTEAFF. The CDR3 region has the DNA TGTGCCAGCAGCTTTGGGATGAACACTGAAGCTTTCTTT. Combining the CDR3 with reference TRBV7-2 and TRBJ1-1 gives the whole variable domain GAGVSQSPSNKVTEKGKDVELRCDPISGHTALYWYRQSLGQGLEFLIYFQGNSAPDKSGLPSDRFSAERTGGSVSTLTIQRTQQEDSAVYLCASSFGMNTEAFFGQGTRLTVV.

This clone was detected a few times. The gene calls are TRBV7-9 and TRBJ1-5; TRBD1 might be the D (6 bases). Germline CDR1 and CDR2: SEHNR and FQNEAQ (reference sequence). The CDR3 length is 14 residues. V lost 5 bases and J lost 6, with 14 bases in between. The CDR3 nucleotides are TGTGCCAGCAGCCGTCAGGGGATCGGTCAGCCCCAGCATTTT. This encodes CASSRQGIGQPQHF. Filled out from reference TRBV7-9 and TRBJ1-5, the complete variable domain reads DTGVSQNPRHKITKRGQNVTFRCDPISEHNRLYWYRQTLGQGPEFLTYFQNEAQLEKSRLLSDRFSAERPKGSFSTLEIQRTEQGDSAMYLCASSRQGIGQPQHFGDGTRLSIL.

This chain connects TRBV15 to TRBJ2-4; the D is unclear. Trimming cost V 8 bases and J 4 bases, with 18 bases left between them. Germline CDR1 is LNHNV and CDR2 is YYDKDF (reference sequence). CDR3 length: 15 residues. The CDR3 DNA follows: TGTGCCACCCAACGGGCAGGCGAGATAAAAAACATTCAGTACTTC. Its translation is CATQRAGEIKNIQYF. Variable domain in full (rest from reference TRBV15 and TRBJ2-4): DAMVIQNPRYQVTQFGKPVTLSCSQTLNHNVMYWYQQKSSQAPKLLFHYYDKDFNNEADTPDNFQSRRPNTSFCFLDIRSPGLGDTAMYLCATQRAGEIKNIQYFGAGTRLSVL.

Only one count was recorded for this clone. The chain employs TRBV5-1 and TRBJ2-3; the match to TRBD2 covers 9 bases. The CDR3 covers 15 residues. CDR1 is SGHRS, CDR2 YFSETQ, per germline. With 1 base clipped from V and 1 base from J, the junction kept 1 base outside the gene matches. CDR3 DNA sequence: TGCGCCAGCAGCTTGTCTAGCGGGGGCACAGATACGCAGTATTTT. This sequence encodes CASSLSSGGTDTQYF.

V and J are TRBV7-2 and TRBJ1-1, with D unresolved. The length of the CDR3 is 12 residues. Per the germline V gene, CDR1 is SGHTA and CDR2 is FQGNSA. The ends were cut back, 5 bases at V and 10 bases at J, with 14 bases in the middle. This CDR3 is CASSGRLRGAFF. The CDR3 coding sequence is TGTGCCAGCAGCGGTCGCCTCCGCGGAGCTTTCTTT.